The 10 T cell receptor beta chains reported below all come from one sample, sequenced in a study of T cell repertoires in cytomegalovirus infection. TCRdb re-derived calls from the reads in MiXCR, one entry per CDR3 protein. The table records 400,000 to 600,000 distinct CDR3 sequences, under 55% of them present only once. Antigens for these TCRs are unknown. The sequencing here drew on cultured PBMCs, taken from culture after CMV antigen stimulation. The origin of the receptors is a human donor in good health (CMV status not recorded). Some clones in this sample may be carry-over from other donors' samples.

The chain links TRBV7-9 to TRBJ2-2; 12 bases agree with TRBD1. Germline assignment: CDR1 SEHNR and CDR2 FQNEAQ (reference sequence). This CDR3 comprises 15 residues. Trimming cost V 5 bases and J 5 bases; bases outside gene matches: 3. This CDR3 reads CASSGDRGQTGELFF. As DNA, the CDR3 is TGTGCCAGCAGCGGGGACAGGGGGCAGACCGGGGAGCTGTTTTTT.

The chain is built from TRBV28 and TRBJ1-5; D possibly corresponds to TRBD1 (5 bases). V was trimmed by 2 bases and J by 3 bases, leaving 8 bases between them. Germline V gene sequence: CDR1 MDHEN, CDR2 SYDVKM. The CDR3 contains 14 residues. The CDR3 loop is CASSLVGVNQPQHF. In DNA, the CDR3 is TGTGCCAGCAGTTTAGTAGGGGTCAATCAGCCCCAGCATTTT.

The gene calls are TRBV19 and TRBJ1-1; 7 nucleotides match TRBD1. V shed 6 bases and J 11 bases; nucleotides not matched to a gene: 12. The CDR3 extends over 13 amino acids. The germline V gene has CDR1 LNHDA and CDR2 SQIVND (reference sequence). The CDR3 loop is CASSGTAPQTAFF. DNA of the CDR3: TGTGCCAGTAGCGGGACAGCTCCACAAACGGCTTTCTTT.

The chain joins TRBV30 to TRBJ2-7, with a possible D match to TRBD2 (7 bases). Germline CDR1 and CDR2: GTSNPN and SVGIG (reference sequence). V was clipped by 5 bases and J by 0 bases, with 17 bases between them. The CDR3 extends over 15 amino acids. The CDR3 here is CAWSVGGPTSYEQYF. CDR3 coding DNA: TGTGCCTGGTCCGTCGGGGGGCCGACCTCCTACGAGCAGTACTTC.

The rearrangement uses TRBV12-3 or TRBV12-4 and TRBJ2-7, with 8 bases matching TRBD1. V was pared by 2 bases and J by 7 bases, with 10 bases of the junction left unmatched. The CDR3 is 15 amino acids. The CDR3 spells CASSLLGQGGWEQYF. CDR3 coding DNA: TGTGCCAGCAGTTTACTAGGACAGGGTGGTTGGGAGCAGTACTTC.

In this sample, this clonotype turned up a few times. The rearrangement uses TRBV3-1 and TRBJ2-1, with 8 bases identical to TRBD2. The ends lost 0 bases at V and 7 bases at J; junction bases unmatched: 17. The CDR3 runs to 19 residues. In germline, CDR1 is LGHDT, CDR2 YNNKEL (reference sequence). This CDR3 is CASSQDPIRERGRRNEQFF. Here the CDR3 DNA reads TGTGCCAGCAGCCAAGACCCGATTCGTGAGCGGGGGCGTAGGAATGAGCAGTTCTTC.

In its sample, this clonotype was seen a few times. The CDR3 here is CASSLLGQGAQETQYF. Written as DNA, the CDR3 is TGTGCCAGCAGTTTATTGGGACAGGGGGCGCAAGAGACCCAGTACTTC. This chain uses TRBV28 with TRBJ2-5; 12 bases agree with TRBD1. Germline V CDR1 and CDR2: MDHEN, SYDVKM. The V gene end was trimmed by 1 base and the J gene end by 2 bases; junction bases not matched to a gene: 2. The CDR3 is 16 amino acids.

The chain combines TRBV5-1 with TRBJ2-1, with a possible D match to TRBD1 (6 bases). With 1 base removed from V and 2 bases from J, the gap between germline ends came to 19 bases. This CDR3 is built from 18 residues. Per germline, CDR1 SGHRS and CDR2 YFSETQ. The CDR3 DNA follows: TGCGCCAGCAGCTTGAGGGGAACAACAGGGATGACCTACAATGAGCAGTTCTTC. It specifies CASSLRGTTGMTYNEQFF.

The chain has TRBV6-4 and TRBJ1-3; no reliable D call. CDR3 size: 16 residues. From germline, CDR1 is MRHNA and CDR2 SNTAGT. Trimming removed 0 bases from V and 3 bases from J, with 12 bases in between. The CDR3 nucleotides are TGTGCCAGCAGTGACTCATTCTCGGCAGGTGGAAACACCATATATTTT. Translating it yields CASSDSFSAGGNTIYF.

V and J are TRBV10-3 and TRBJ1-6; 7 bases map to TRBD1. This CDR3 has 18 amino acids. V lost 2 bases and J lost 1; bases outside the gene matches: 8. Germline CDR1 ENHRY, CDR2 SYGVKD. The DNA of the CDR3 is TGTGCCATCAGTGAGGCACGAAACAGGGGATCCTATAATTCACCCCTCCACTTT. It encodes CAISEARNRGSYNSPLHF.